The next 32 T cell receptor beta chains were all read from a single sample in a study of regulatory T cells in long-lasting Graves disease. Stated time point: newly diagnosed GD, antithyroid drugs for less than 3 months. Extracted RNA from PBMCs served as the source of the TCR library. Building of the TCR beta libraries involved iRepertoire HTBI primers and Arm-PCR of CDR3 regions. TCRdb independently ran MiXCR on the multiplex PCR reads; one entry per CDR3 protein. The table shows about 610,000 distinct CDR3 sequences, with around 15% occurring only once. This same sample was also part of a study on T cells in Graves' hyperthyroidism and ophthalmopathy.

The sequences come from peripheral blood mononuclear cells (PBMCs), collected at new diagnosis, from a patient treated with antithyroid drugs. All receptors come from a man in his late teens or twenties with Graves disease.

This sequence joins TRBV10-3 and TRBJ2-1; a weak D match, TRBD2 (6 bases). V gave up 2 bases and J gave up 9 bases, with 14 bases separating them. The CDR3 has 14 amino acids. CDR1 ENHRY and CDR2 SYGVKD come from the germline V gene. The CDR3 sequence: CAISEERVLSEQFF. In DNA, the CDR3 is TGTGCCATCAGTGAGGAGCGGGTTTTAAGTGAGCAGTTCTTC.

In regard to this clonotype: A much larger clone differs from this one at a single base, so this may be a read error. The J gene is TRBJ2-1, the V gene TRBV11-3; perhaps TRBD2 as D (6 bases). V was trimmed by 2 bases and J by 10 bases, leaving 18 bases between them. The CDR3 totals 15 residues. Germline loops: CDR1 SGHNT, CDR2 YENEEA. CDR3 in amino acids: CASSLRRDGRDEQFF. The CDR3 DNA reads as TGTGCCAGCAGCTTACGAAGGGACGGGCGGGACGAGCAGTTCTTC.

The V call is TRBV5-1, the J call TRBJ1-2; D is perhaps TRBD1 (6 bases). Germline V CDR1 and CDR2: SGHRS, YFSETQ. V was clipped by 4 bases and J by 5 bases, with 21 bases between them. The CDR3 has 16 residues. The CDR3 nucleotides read TGCGCCAGCAGCCCCGTATCCCCAGGGGCGGGATATGGCTACACCTTC. Translated, it gives CASSPVSPGAGYGYTF.

This clonotype was counted a few times. The rearrangement joins TRBV13 to TRBJ1-6; the D gene is possibly TRBD1 (6 bases). The CDR3 length is 16 residues. V was cut by 4 bases and J by 8 bases, with 18 bases left in between. Germline CDR1 is PRHDT and CDR2 is FYEKMQ (reference sequence). DNA for the CDR3: TGTGCCAGCAGCTACCGACAGGTTACGCGAGATTCACCCCTCCACTTT. This translates into CASSYRQVTRDSPLHF.

Regarding this clonotype: An end of the junction does not agree with germline; a read error may underlie this. The CDR3 here is CAGSSPEGRLYEQYF. As DNA, the CDR3 is TGTGCCGGCAGTTCCCCAGAGGGGCGGCTCTACGAGCAGTACTTC. This rearrangement joins TRBV27 to TRBJ2-7; D is possibly TRBD1 or TRBD2 (5 bases each). Germline-derived CDR1 and CDR2 are MNHEY and SMNVEV (reference sequence). The CDR3 is 15 residues long.

This clonotype was observed at least ten times. The junction departs from germline at one end; a sequencing error may be responsible. V is TRBV7-2 and J is TRBJ1-2; maybe TRBD1 (6 bases). Germline-derived CDR1 and CDR2 are SGHTA and FQGNSA. The CDR3 is 14 residues long. The CDR3 here is CASSLGGGDYGYTF. In DNA form, the CDR3 reads TGTGCCAGCAGTTTAGGAGGGGGGGACTATGGCTACACCTTC.

The chain links TRBV6-5 to TRBJ2-7, with D hard to call. The CDR3 consists of 14 residues. V lost 2 bases to trimming and J lost 0 bases, with 8 bases between them. Germline values: CDR1 MNHEY, CDR2 SVGAGI. CDR3 protein: CASSYERYSYEQYF. The CDR3 DNA follows: TGTGCCAGCAGTTACGAGAGATACTCCTACGAGCAGTACTTC.

This clonotype was picked up a small number of times. The V gene is TRBV9, the J gene TRBJ2-2; weak D call: TRBD1 (6 bases). The CDR3 is made up of 15 amino acids. The V end was cut by 3 bases, the J end by 2 bases, with 11 bases between. Germline V lookup: CDR1 SGDLS, CDR2 YYNGEE. CDR3 amino acids: CASSATGQNTGELFF. The DNA of the CDR3 is TGTGCCAGCAGCGCCACGGGACAAAACACCGGGGAGCTGTTTTTT.

This clonotype was picked up many times. The rearrangement links TRBV7-3 to TRBJ2-5, with D uncertain. The CDR3 runs 13 residues. Trimming removed 0 bases at V and 5 bases at J, with 7 bases between. Germline lookup yields CDR1 SGHTA and CDR2 FQGTGA. CDR3 in DNA: TGTGCCAGCAGCTTAACCATAGGCGAGACCCAGTACTTC. Protein sequence: CASSLTIGETQYF.

The chain links TRBV20-1 to TRBJ1-5; D not certain. Trimming pared 5 bases from V and 2 bases from J, leaving 16 bases between. The germline V gene has CDR1 DFQATT and CDR2 SNEGSKA (reference sequence). This CDR3 has 15 amino acids. The CDR3 is CSALDPGPGNQPQHF. For the CDR3, the DNA is TGCAGTGCTCTGGACCCGGGCCCTGGCAATCAGCCCCAGCATTTT.

This clonotype was picked up a small number of times. The rearrangement joins TRBV20-1 to TRBJ2-3; the D is unclear. CDR1 and CDR2 (germline): DFQATT, SNEGSKA (reference sequence). The CDR3 is made up of 15 amino acids. The ends were cut back, 4 bases at V and 2 bases at J, with 16 bases in the middle. In DNA, the CDR3 is TGCAGTGCTACTACATCGGATTTTGCCACAGATACGCAGTATTTT. Protein: CSATTSDFATDTQYF.

At least ten counts were recorded for this clonotype. The chain joins TRBV20-1 to TRBJ2-6; TRBD1 might be the D (6 bases). In germline, CDR1 is DFQATT, CDR2 SNEGSKA (reference sequence). This CDR3 comprises 14 residues. Trimming shortened V by 2 bases and J by 1 base, and 6 bases separated the two germline ends. CDR3 coding DNA: TGCAGTGCTAGACAGGGGTCTGGGGCCAACGTCCTGACTTTC. Translating gives CSARQGSGANVLTF.

This clonotype showed up many times. The rearrangement joins TRBV30 to TRBJ2-7; 11 positions agree with TRBD2. CDR1 is GTSNPN, CDR2 SVGIG, per germline (reference sequence). V lost 2 bases, J lost 3 bases, and 3 bases stayed unmatched. The CDR3 length is 14 residues. Written as DNA, the CDR3 is TGTGCCTGGAGTAGGACTAGCGGGTTCTACGAGCAGTACTTC. Translated, it gives CAWSRTSGFYEQYF.

This clonotype has more than one count but fewer than ten. The chain uses TRBV5-1 and TRBJ2-1; 7 positions match TRBD2. Unmatched junction bases numbered 3, after V lost 0 bases and J lost 15 bases. CDR1 and CDR2 (germline): SGHRS, YFSETQ. The CDR3 totals 11 residues. The CDR3 region has the DNA TGCGCCAGCAGCTTGGGCGGGAGTGTGTTCTTC. This codes for CASSLGGSVFF. The full variable domain, its missing parts supplied by reference TRBV5-1 and TRBJ2-1, is KAGVTQTPRYLIKTRGQQVTLSCSPISGHRSVSWYQQTPGQGLQFLFEYFSETQRNKGNFPGRFSGRQFSNSRSEMNVSTLELGDSALYLCASSLGGSVFFGPGTRLTVL.

This chain joins TRBV5-5 and TRBJ2-1; tentative D call: TRBD1 (7 bases). The V end lost 5 bases, the J end lost 8 bases, and 17 bases lay between the germline ends. The CDR3 is made up of 14 amino acids. In germline, CDR1 is SGHKS, CDR2 YYEKEE (reference sequence). The CDR3 DNA is TGTGCCAGCAGTTGGGGCGGAGGGGGCTATGAGCAGTTCTTC. Translated: CASSWGGGGYEQFF.

This clonotype was seen ten or more times. The genes are TRBV7-3 and TRBJ2-2, with unresolved D. The V gene's germline CDR1 is SGHTA and CDR2 FQGTGA. V was shortened by 6 bases and J by 5 bases, with 13 bases between the two germline ends. The CDR3 contains 14 residues. Here the CDR3 reads CASSDQPTTGELFF. In nucleotides, the CDR3 is TGTGCCAGCAGTGACCAACCTACAACCGGGGAGCTGTTTTTT.

This clonotype showed up many times. DNA for the CDR3: TGTGCCAGTAAGTACAGGGGGCAGAACACTGAAGCTTTCTTT. This translates into CASKYRGQNTEAFF. This rearrangement joins TRBV28 to TRBJ1-1; TRBD1 aligns across 9 bases. The CDR3 runs 14 residues. The germline CDR1 and CDR2 sequences are MDHEN and SYDVKM. Trimming cost V 9 bases and J 1 base; bases outside gene matches: 6.

CDR3 region: CSARETGTSQETQYF. DNA for the CDR3: TGCAGTGCTAGAGAAACCGGGACGTCGCAAGAGACCCAGTACTTC. The chain links TRBV20-1 to TRBJ2-5; D possibly matches TRBD1 or TRBD2 (5 bases each). CDR1 DFQATT and CDR2 SNEGSKA come from the germline V gene (reference sequence). The ends were cut back, 0 bases at V and 2 bases at J, with 13 bases in the middle. This CDR3 has 15 amino acids.

Many counts were recorded for this clonotype. The J gene is TRBJ2-7, the V gene TRBV7-8, with 9 bases lining up with TRBD2. This CDR3 has 15 residues. V trimming: 10 bases; J trimming: 2 bases; junction bases outside the gene matches: 12. Germline CDR1 reads SGHVS; CDR2 reads FQNEAQ. In nucleotides, the CDR3 is TGTGCCACCGGGCCGGCACTAGCGGGCCCCTACGAGCAGTACTTC. It is translated as CATGPALAGPYEQYF.

This clonotype came up many times. This rearrangement joins TRBV12-3 or TRBV12-4 to TRBJ1-1, with a tentative D call TRBD1 (5 bases). The CDR3 is 12 residues long. V lost 5 bases to trimming and J lost 6 bases, with 10 bases between them. CDR3 protein: CASSDGGPEAFF. The DNA of the CDR3 is TGTGCCAGCAGTGACGGGGGTCCTGAAGCTTTCTTT.

This clonotype was detected a few times. The rearrangement links TRBV5-6 to TRBJ2-5; possibly TRBD1 for D (5 bases). Between the trimmed V and J ends, which lost 3 bases and 5 bases, there was a span of 14 bases. The CDR3 has 14 residues. CDR1 SGHDT and CDR2 YYEEEE come from the germline V gene. The CDR3 region is CASSSRGSLETQYF. The DNA for the CDR3 is TGTGCCAGCAGCTCAAGGGGTAGTCTCGAGACCCAGTACTTC.

This clonotype was observed a handful of times. The chain employs TRBV27 and TRBJ1-4; 9 nucleotides match TRBD1. The V gene's germline CDR1 is MNHEY and CDR2 SMNVEV (reference sequence). The CDR3 has 14 residues. The V gene end was trimmed by 6 bases and the J gene end by 7 bases; junction bases not matched to a gene: 6. CDR3 sequence: CASRIQGAGEKLFF. CDR3 bases: TGTGCCAGCAGGATACAGGGGGCTGGTGAAAAACTGTTTTTT.

This clonotype was counted between two and nine times. This clone may be a read error of a much larger clone one base away. The V and J genes are TRBV28 and TRBJ2-1; 7 bases align to TRBD2. CDR1 is MDHEN and CDR2 is SYDVKM in the germline V gene. There are 14 residues in the CDR3. CDR3 sequence (DNA): TGTGCCGGGAGGGACCGTAGCTCCTACGATGAGCAGTTCTTC. Translating it yields CAGRDRSSYDEQFF.

This clonotype showed up many times. V gene TRBV3-1 combines with J gene TRBJ2-1, with 9 bases lining up with TRBD1. V trimming: 3 bases; J trimming: 9 bases; junction bases outside the gene matches: 15. CDR1 LGHDT and CDR2 YNNKEL come from the germline V gene (reference sequence). The CDR3 is 17 amino acids. CDR3 region: CASSHVGQGPINGEQFF. The CDR3, as DNA: TGTGCCAGCAGCCACGTAGGACAGGGGCCAATTAACGGTGAGCAGTTCTTC.

This clonotype was seen at least ten times. The chain uses TRBV5-5 and TRBJ2-2; 8 bases are a match to TRBD1. The CDR3 loop spans 14 amino acids. Germline CDR1 and CDR2: SGHKS and YYEKEE (reference sequence). V lost 2 bases to trimming and J lost 7 bases; unmatched junction nucleotides: 4. CDR3 region: CASSLRTGLGELFF. CDR3 in DNA: TGTGCCAGCAGCTTACGGACAGGGCTCGGGGAGCTGTTTTTT.

This sequence joins TRBV6-4 and TRBJ2-1; the D is unclear. V shed 3 bases and J shed 9 bases, with 12 bases lying between them. Germline V gene sequence: CDR1 MRHNA, CDR2 SNTAGT. This CDR3 spans 13 amino acids. This chain's CDR3 is CASSERAAGEQFF. The CDR3 region has the DNA TGTGCCAGCAGTGAAAGGGCCGCCGGTGAGCAGTTCTTC.

This clonotype was seen a handful of times. A much more abundant neighbour one base away suggests this may be a read error. The chain carries TRBV28 and TRBJ2-7; D is unresolved. Germline V lookup: CDR1 MDHEN, CDR2 SYDVKM. The CDR3 sequence is 15 residues long. V lost 6 bases to trimming and J lost 0 bases, with 15 bases between them. CDR3 nucleotide sequence: TGTGCCAGCAGCTCAGAGGCGGAAAGCTCCTACGAGCAGTACTTC. Its protein product is CASSSEAESSYEQYF.

This clonotype was counted many times. The rearrangement joins TRBV30 to TRBJ1-3; D unclear. CDR1 is GTSNPN and CDR2 is SVGIG in the germline V gene (reference sequence). V was cut by 5 bases and J by 0 bases, with 11 bases left in between. The CDR3 covers 14 residues. Here the CDR3 DNA reads TGTGCCTGGCGACACCTTCACTCTGGAAACACCATATATTTT. Its protein is CAWRHLHSGNTIYF.

Worth noting for this clonotype: This may come from a read error, since a much larger clone is one base off. The J gene is TRBJ2-7, the V gene TRBV20-1, with a weak D call TRBD1 (5 bases). Trimming cost V 3 bases and J 1 base, with 13 bases left between them. This CDR3 contains 14 residues. CDR1 and CDR2 (germline): DFQATT, SNEGSKA (reference sequence). This CDR3 reads CSARIRVTSYEQYF. CDR3 DNA sequence: TGCAGTGCTAGGATCAGGGTAACATCCTACGAGCAGTACTTC.

In this sample, this clonotype turned up many times. The V gene is TRBV5-1, the J gene TRBJ1-1, with D uncertain. V was clipped by 0 bases and J by 6 bases, with 6 bases between them. The CDR3 has 12 residues. Germline V lookup: CDR1 SGHRS, CDR2 YFSETQ. CDR3 DNA sequence: TGCGCCAGCAGCTTGGTAGACTCTGAAGCTTTCTTT. The encoded protein is CASSLVDSEAFF.

On this clonotype itself: A read error may explain this, as a much larger clone is one base away. The V call is TRBV12-3 or TRBV12-4, the J call TRBJ1-2, with TRBD1 as a possible D gene (5 bases). The CDR3 has 15 residues. Trimming shortened V by 3 bases and J by 6 bases, and 17 bases separated the two germline ends. The CDR3 bases are TGTGCCAGCAGTTTGTGGGGCCTCGTCTTCAATGGCTACACCTTC. Amino acids: CASSLWGLVFNGYTF.

This clonotype appeared many times. J is TRBJ2-7 and V is TRBV13, with no clear D. The V and J ends lost 5 bases and 6 bases respectively, with 11 bases between them. Germline-derived CDR1 and CDR2 are PRHDT and FYEKMQ (reference sequence). The CDR3 is 12 amino acids. The CDR3 coding sequence is TGTGCCAGCAGCGCCACTGGGCGCGAGCAGTACTTC. It translates to CASSATGREQYF. The entire variable domain, with the rest obtained from reference TRBV13 and TRBJ2-7, is as follows: AAGVIQSPRHLIKEKRETATLKCYPIPRHDTVYWYQQGPGQDPQFLISFYEKMQSDKGSIPDRFSAQQFSDYHSELNMSSLELGDSALYFCASSATGREQYFGPGTRLTVT.